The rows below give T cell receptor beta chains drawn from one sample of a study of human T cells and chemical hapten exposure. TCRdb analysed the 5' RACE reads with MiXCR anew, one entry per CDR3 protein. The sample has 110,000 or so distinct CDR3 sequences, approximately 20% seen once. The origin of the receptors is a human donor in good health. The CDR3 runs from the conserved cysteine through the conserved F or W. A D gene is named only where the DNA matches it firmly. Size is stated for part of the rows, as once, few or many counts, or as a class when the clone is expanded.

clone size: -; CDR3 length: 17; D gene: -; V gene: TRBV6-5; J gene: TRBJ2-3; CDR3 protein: CASSSITVGGGTDTQYF; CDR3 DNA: TGTGCCAGCAGTTCTATTACGGTTGGAGGTGGCACAGATACGCAGTATTTT
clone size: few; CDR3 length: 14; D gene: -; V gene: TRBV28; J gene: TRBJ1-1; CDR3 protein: CASTPPGRRTEAFF; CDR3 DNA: TGTGCCAGCACGCCCCCGGGACGAAGGACTGAAGCTTTCTTT
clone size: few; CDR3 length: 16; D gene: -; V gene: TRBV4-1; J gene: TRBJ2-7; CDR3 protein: CASSQEFPRGNYEQYF; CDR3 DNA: TGCGCCAGCAGCCAAGAATTTCCCAGGGGAAACTACGAGCAGTACTTC
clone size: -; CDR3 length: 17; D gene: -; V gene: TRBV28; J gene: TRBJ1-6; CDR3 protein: CASSPNDPSSYNSPLHF; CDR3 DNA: TGTGCCAGCAGCCCCAACGACCCGAGCTCCTATAATTCACCCCTCCACTTT
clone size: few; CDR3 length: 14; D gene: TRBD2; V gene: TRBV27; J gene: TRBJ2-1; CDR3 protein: CASSSNGRGYEQFF; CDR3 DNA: TGTGCCAGCAGTTCCAACGGGAGGGGGTATGAGCAGTTCTTC
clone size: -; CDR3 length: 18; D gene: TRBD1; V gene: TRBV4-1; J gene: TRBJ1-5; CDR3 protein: CASSQDGGQTGGNQPQHF; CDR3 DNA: TGCGCCAGCAGCCAAGATGGGGGGCAGACAGGGGGAAATCAGCCCCAGCATTTT
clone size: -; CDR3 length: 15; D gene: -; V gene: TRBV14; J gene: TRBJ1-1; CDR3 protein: CASSQFGQMNTEAFF; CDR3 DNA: TGTGCCAGCAGCCAGTTCGGACAGATGAACACTGAAGCTTTCTTT
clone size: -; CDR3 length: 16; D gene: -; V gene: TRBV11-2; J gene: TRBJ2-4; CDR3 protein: CASSSGKGLAKNIQYF; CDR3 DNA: TGTGCCAGCAGCTCCGGAAAGGGGCTAGCCAAAAACATTCAGTACTTC
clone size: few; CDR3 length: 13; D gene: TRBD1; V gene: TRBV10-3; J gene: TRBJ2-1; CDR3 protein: CAIRPSTGDEQFF; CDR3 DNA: TGTGCCATCAGGCCCTCGACAGGGGATGAGCAGTTCTTC
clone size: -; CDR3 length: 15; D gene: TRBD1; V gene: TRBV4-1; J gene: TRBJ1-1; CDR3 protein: CASSQPQTGRAEAFF; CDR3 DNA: TGCGCCAGCAGCCAACCACAGACAGGGAGGGCTGAAGCTTTCTTT
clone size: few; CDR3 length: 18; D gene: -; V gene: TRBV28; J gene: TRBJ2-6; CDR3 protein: CASSLSGLGGAGANVLTF; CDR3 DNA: TGTGCCAGCAGTCTTAGCGGGTTGGGGGGCGCTGGGGCCAACGTCCTGACTTTC
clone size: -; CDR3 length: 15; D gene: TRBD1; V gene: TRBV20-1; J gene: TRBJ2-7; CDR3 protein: CSARDLGQISYEQYF; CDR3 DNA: TGCAGTGCTAGAGATCTGGGACAGATCTCCTACGAGCAGTACTTC
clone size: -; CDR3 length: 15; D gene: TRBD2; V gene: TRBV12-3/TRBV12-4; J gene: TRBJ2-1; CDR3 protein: CASSLGTSGRNEQFF; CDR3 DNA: TGTGCCAGCAGTTTAGGGACTAGCGGGAGAAATGAGCAGTTCTTC
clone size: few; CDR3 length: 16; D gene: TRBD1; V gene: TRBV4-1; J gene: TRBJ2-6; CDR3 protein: CASSQTGGRRANVLTF; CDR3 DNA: TGCGCCAGCAGCCAGACAGGGGGCAGGAGGGCCAACGTCCTGACTTTC
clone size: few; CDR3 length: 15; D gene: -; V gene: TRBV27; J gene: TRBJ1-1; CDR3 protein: CASRVGELEGSEAFF; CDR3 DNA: TGTGCCAGCAGGGTTGGAGAGCTTGAGGGGTCTGAAGCTTTCTTT
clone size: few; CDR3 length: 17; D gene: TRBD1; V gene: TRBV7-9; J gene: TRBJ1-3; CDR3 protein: CASSRSGTGLSGNTIYF; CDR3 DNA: TGTGCCAGCAGCCGATCCGGGACAGGGCTCTCTGGAAACACCATATATTTT
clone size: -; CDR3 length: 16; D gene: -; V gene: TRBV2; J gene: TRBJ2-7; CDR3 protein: CASTTLTGMKVYEQYF; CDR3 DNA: TGTGCCAGCACGACCCTTACAGGTATGAAGGTCTACGAGCAGTACTTC
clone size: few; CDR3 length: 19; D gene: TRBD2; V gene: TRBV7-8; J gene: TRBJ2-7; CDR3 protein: CASSTILAGGSKGPYEQYF; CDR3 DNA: TGTGCCAGCAGCACTATACTAGCGGGAGGATCTAAAGGGCCCTACGAGCAGTACTTC
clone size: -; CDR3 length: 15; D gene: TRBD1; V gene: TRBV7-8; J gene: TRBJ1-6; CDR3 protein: CASSLEGQGTSPLHF; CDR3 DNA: TGTGCCAGCAGCTTGGAGGGACAGGGGACCTCACCCCTCCACTTT
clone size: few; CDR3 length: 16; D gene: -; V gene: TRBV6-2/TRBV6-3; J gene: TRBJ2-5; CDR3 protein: CASSRLIATPQETQYF; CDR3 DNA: TGTGCCAGCAGCCGCCTTATAGCGACCCCGCAAGAGACCCAGTACTTC
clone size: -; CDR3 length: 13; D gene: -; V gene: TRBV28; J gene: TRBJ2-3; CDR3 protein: CATQDFYTDTQYF; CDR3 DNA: TGTGCCACCCAGGACTTTTACACAGATACGCAGTATTTT